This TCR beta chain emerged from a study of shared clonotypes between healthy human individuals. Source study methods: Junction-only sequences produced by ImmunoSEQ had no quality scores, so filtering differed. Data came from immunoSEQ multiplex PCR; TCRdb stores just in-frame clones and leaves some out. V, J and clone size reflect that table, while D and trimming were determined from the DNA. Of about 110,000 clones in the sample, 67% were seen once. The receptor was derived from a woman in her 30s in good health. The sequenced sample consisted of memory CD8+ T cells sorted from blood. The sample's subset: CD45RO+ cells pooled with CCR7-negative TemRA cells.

The CDR3 reads CASSDYGLVGPEQYF. CDR3 nucleotides: TGTGCCAGCAGTGATTACGGACTAGTAGGTCCCGAGCAGTACTTC. The chain joins TRBV6-1 to TRBJ2-7; 7 positions match TRBD2. This CDR3 has 15 amino acids. V gave up 3 bases and J gave up 6 bases; unmatched junction bases: 11. The germline gives CDR1 MNHNS, CDR2 SASEGT.